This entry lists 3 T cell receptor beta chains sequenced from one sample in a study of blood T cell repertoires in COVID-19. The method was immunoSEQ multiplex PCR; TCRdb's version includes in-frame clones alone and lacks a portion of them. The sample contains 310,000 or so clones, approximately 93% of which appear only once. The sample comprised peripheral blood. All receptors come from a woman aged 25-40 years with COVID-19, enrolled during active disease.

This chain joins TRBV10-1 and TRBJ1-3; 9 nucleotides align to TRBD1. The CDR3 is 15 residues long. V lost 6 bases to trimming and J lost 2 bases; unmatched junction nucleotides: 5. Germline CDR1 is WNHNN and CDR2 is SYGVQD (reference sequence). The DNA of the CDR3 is TGCGCCAGCAGCGGATGGACAGGGGCTGGAAACACCATATATTTT. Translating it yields CASSGWTGAGNTIYF.

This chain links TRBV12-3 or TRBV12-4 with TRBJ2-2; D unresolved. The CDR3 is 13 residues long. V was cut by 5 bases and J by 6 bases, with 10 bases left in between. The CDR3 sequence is CASSTSGAGELFF. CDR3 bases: TGTGCCAGCAGTACCTCCGGAGCCGGGGAGCTGTTTTTT.

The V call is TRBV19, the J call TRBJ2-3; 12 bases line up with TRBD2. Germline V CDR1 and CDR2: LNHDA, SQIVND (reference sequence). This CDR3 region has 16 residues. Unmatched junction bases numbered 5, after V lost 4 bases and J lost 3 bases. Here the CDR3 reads CASSTRTSGKTDTQYF. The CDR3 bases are TGTGCCAGTAGTACTCGGACTAGCGGGAAAACAGATACGCAGTATTTT.